The rows below give T cell receptor beta chains drawn from one sample of a study of graft-versus-host responses after intestinal transplantation. Assay used: immunoSEQ multiplex PCR; TCRdb lists only in-frame clones, some missing. Among tens of thousands of clones listed, over 90% were seen once. These receptors' targets are unknown. Sequencing used unstimulated CD4+ T cells sorted from spleen or lymph node cells, obtained before transplant. These receptors were taken from a human donor who was the organ donor for an intestinal transplant. CDR3s include the opening cysteine and the closing phenylalanine or tryptophan. Fields, in order: V gene, J gene, CDR3 protein.

>TRBV27|TRBJ1-2
CASSLSNRVGGYTF
>TRBV28|TRBJ2-2
CASSLGGGLAGRGELFF
>TRBV18|TRBJ2-7
CASSLTGGTSYEQYF
>TRBV30|TRBJ1-1
CAWRDDRKAEAFF
>TRBV5-8|TRBJ1-5
CASSLTIGHSNQPQHF
>TRBV5-4|TRBJ2-7
CASSFGGGASYEQYF
>TRBV11-3|TRBJ1-6
CAIRPESSYNSPLHF
>TRBV15|TRBJ1-3
CATSRGGTGNTIYF
>TRBV30|TRBJ2-1
CAWTAGATKFF
>TRBV6-6|TRBJ1-5
CASGRGNQPQHF
>TRBV19|TRBJ1-1
CASSSGRGANTEAFF
>TRBV7-2|TRBJ2-3
CASSFGQSSDTQYF
>TRBV4-1|TRBJ1-2
CASSRTSGTGGSGYTF
>TRBV15|TRBJ2-3
CATSRDGGIYGRGADTQYF